This T cell receptor (beta chain) was obtained from a study of graft-versus-host responses after intestinal transplantation. Broader study findings: Levels of circulating GvH clones at their peak were associated with early post-transplant HvG declines. Clonal ratios of graft-versus-host to host-versus-graft in allografts were high for patients exhibiting graft-donor T cell macrochimerism.

Trimming removed 4 bases from V and 2 bases from J; junction bases left unmatched: 3. Germline assignment: CDR1 SGHTS and CDR2 YDEGEE. The CDR3 consists of 14 residues. TCRdb's table, derived via immunoSEQ multiplex PCR, lists solely in-frame clones and lacks some. Among 20,000 to 25,000 clones listed, under 50% were seen once. Material: alloreactive CD4+ T cells from a mixed lymphocyte reaction culture, obtained before intestinal transplant. As for subset: CFSE-low proliferating T cells sorted from roughly six-day pre-transplant mixed lymphocyte reaction (GvH or HvG direction). The chain is built from TRBV5-8 and TRBJ1-2; TRBD1 aligns across 9 bases. This clonotype originated in a human patient who received an intestinal transplant. CDR3 sequence: CASSLGQGNYGYTF. The CDR3 DNA reads TGTGCCAGCAGCCTTGGACAGGGGAACTATGGCTACACCTTC.